These 32 T cell receptor beta chains came from one sample sequenced in a study of T cells in Graves' hyperthyroidism and ophthalmopathy. The TCR beta CDR3 regions underwent amplification using RNA transcripts as the source. The study used the HTBI primer set for a first-round RT-PCR of the TCR CDR3. TCRdb re-derived calls from the multiplex PCR reads in MiXCR, one entry per CDR3 protein. The data contain 410,000 or so distinct CDR3 sequences, about 14% of them seen just once; the ten biggest clones take up roughly 13%. Sequencing was done on a sample of blood. The receptors stem from a young man with Graves' ophthalmopathy.

V and J are TRBV29-1 and TRBJ1-3; a weak D match, TRBD1 (5 bases). The CDR3 totals 11 residues. V was cut by 3 bases and J by 8 bases, with 8 bases left in between. The germline V gene encodes CDR1 SQVTM and CDR2 ANQGSEA. The DNA for the CDR3 is TGCAGCGTTGAGCAGGGATACACCATATATTTT. Residues: CSVEQGYTIYF. Full variable domain (outside the CDR3, taken from reference TRBV29-1 and TRBJ1-3): SAVISQKPSRDICQRGTSLTIQCQVDSQVTMMFWYRQQPGQSLTLIATANQGSEATYESGFVIDKFPISRPNLTFSTLTVSNMSPEDSSIYLCSVEQGYTIYFGEGSWLTVV.

The gene calls are TRBV7-8 and TRBJ2-7; a possible D gene is TRBD2 (7 bases). The CDR3 has 15 amino acids. Germline V CDR1 and CDR2: SGHVS, FQNEAQ. V lost 2 bases and J 2 bases, leaving 13 bases between the germline ends. The CDR3 coding sequence is TGTGCCAGCAGCTTAACGGCGGGGGCCCCCTACGAGCAGTACTTC. This codes for CASSLTAGAPYEQYF.

This clonotype was picked up a small number of times. The chain carries TRBV10-3 and TRBJ1-3, with 10 nucleotides matching TRBD1. Trimming at V came to 8 bases and at J to 4 bases, leaving 2 bases not matched to a gene. Germline CDR1 reads ENHRY; CDR2 reads SYGVKD. This CDR3 contains 13 residues. The CDR3 sequence is CAIGQGVGNTIYF. As DNA, the CDR3 is TGTGCCATCGGACAGGGGGTGGGAAACACCATATATTTT.

This clonotype appeared a few times. V and J are TRBV19 and TRBJ2-2; TRBD2 agrees at 10 bases. CDR1 is LNHDA, CDR2 SQIVND, per germline (reference sequence). V lost 4 bases and J lost 6; bases outside the gene matches: 5. The CDR3 covers 15 residues. CDR3 in DNA: TGTGCCAGTAGTAGCCTAGCGGGGGTGGCCGGGGAGCTGTTTTTT. Protein product: CASSSLAGVAGELFF.

The genes are TRBV18 and TRBJ1-3; TRBD1 aligns across 7 bases. The CDR3 has 15 amino acids. CDR1 is KGHSH and CDR2 is LQKENI in the germline V gene. Trimming removed 3 bases from V and 4 bases from J; junction bases left unmatched: 6. CDR3 in amino acids: CASSPGDSGGNTIYF. The CDR3, as DNA: TGTGCCAGCTCACCTGGGGACAGCGGAGGAAACACCATATATTTT.

This clonotype was seen only a few times. This chain connects TRBV5-1 to TRBJ1-6; weak D call: TRBD1 (6 bases). In germline, CDR1 is SGHRS, CDR2 YFSETQ. V lost 1 base and J lost 2, with 10 bases in between. The CDR3 runs 16 residues. The CDR3 nucleotides read TGCGCCAGCAGCTTGTGGGGGCAGACCTATAATTCACCCCTCCACTTT. Its protein is CASSLWGQTYNSPLHF.

This clonotype was detected ten times or more. The rearrangement uses TRBV27 and TRBJ1-1; the D is unclear. This CDR3 is built from 17 residues. Germline CDR1 MNHEY, CDR2 SMNVEV (reference sequence). Deletions cut 6 bases from V and 0 bases from J, with 20 bases between. Here the CDR3 DNA reads TGTGCCAGCAGCCCCAGTGGGGTGAGAGTCATGAACACTGAAGCTTTCTTT. Amino acid sequence: CASSPSGVRVMNTEAFF.

The chain carries TRBV7-6 and TRBJ1-1; TRBD1 is a possible D gene (5 bases). Germline lookup yields CDR1 SGHVS and CDR2 FNYEAQ. The CDR3 contains 16 residues. Between the trimmed V and J ends, which lost 1 base and 0 bases, there was a span of 12 bases. The CDR3, as DNA: TGTGCCAGCAGCTTAGGCGACGGGACCCTGAACACTGAAGCTTTCTTT. Translating it yields CASSLGDGTLNTEAFF. The variable domain in full, with the rest retrieved from reference TRBV7-6 and TRBJ1-1, is GAGVSQSPRYKVTKRGQDVALRCDPISGHVSLYWYRQALGQGPEFLTYFNYEAQQDKSGLPNDRFSAERPEGSISTLTIQRTEQRDSAMYRCASSLGDGTLNTEAFFGQGTRLTVV.

This clonotype was recorded many times. The chain combines TRBV5-1 with TRBJ2-7; D is unclear. This CDR3 region has 13 residues. CDR1 and CDR2 from the germline V gene are SGHRS and YFSETQ. The ends were cut back, 1 base at V and 4 bases at J, with 9 bases in the middle. DNA of the CDR3: TGCGCCAGCAGCTTGACCCAGTCTTACGAGCAGTACTTC. This sequence encodes CASSLTQSYEQYF.

Ten or more counts support this clonotype. This CDR3 reads CASRFPGQGPEKLFF. Here the CDR3 DNA reads TGTGCCAGCCGATTTCCGGGACAGGGACCTGAAAAACTGTTTTTT. The J gene is TRBJ1-4, the V gene TRBV6-1; 9 bases are shared with TRBD1. The CDR3 contains 15 residues. Per germline, CDR1 MNHNS and CDR2 SASEGT. Losses at the gene ends were 8 bases for V and 7 bases for J; bases not matched to a gene: 11.

This clonotype was seen many times. The genes are TRBV29-1 and TRBJ2-7; 9 nucleotides agree with TRBD1. This CDR3 comprises 13 residues. V lost 5 bases to trimming and J lost 6 bases; unmatched junction nucleotides: 8. Germline CDR1 is SQVTM and CDR2 is ANQGSEA. The CDR3 sequence: CSVNRGRNGEQYF. The DNA of the CDR3 is TGCAGCGTTAACAGGGGGCGTAACGGCGAGCAGTACTTC.

The rearrangement uses TRBV27 and TRBJ2-7, with a weak D call TRBD1 (6 bases). The CDR3 consists of 13 residues. Trimming shortened V by 10 bases and J by 1 base, and 14 bases separated the two germline ends. The V gene's germline CDR1 is MNHEY and CDR2 SMNVEV (reference sequence). In DNA, the CDR3 is TGTGCCACGACAGGTACTAAGTCCTACGAGCAGTACTTC. It codes for CATTGTKSYEQYF.

This clonotype was seen many times. This chain links TRBV2 with TRBJ2-7; 7 bases match TRBD2. Unmatched junction bases numbered 8, after V lost 3 bases and J lost 6 bases. Germline-derived CDR1 and CDR2 are SNHLY and FYNNEI. The CDR3 sequence is 14 residues long. CDR3 bases: TGTGCCAGCAGTGAGCCGCGGGAGCTCGGCGAGCAGTACTTC. It translates to CASSEPRELGEQYF. Looking up the rest from reference TRBV2 and TRBJ2-7 gives the full variable domain: EPEVTQTPSHQVTQMGQEVILRCVPISNHLYFYWYRQILGQKVEFLVSFYNNEISEKSEIFDDQFSVERPDGSNFTLKIRSTKLEDSAMYFCASSEPRELGEQYFGPGTRLTVT.

The chain couples TRBV19 to TRBJ1-6; unclear D gene. V was trimmed by 5 bases and J by 0 bases, leaving 14 bases between them. Germline V gene sequence: CDR1 LNHDA, CDR2 SQIVND (reference sequence). The CDR3 contains 17 residues. Here the CDR3 DNA reads TGTGCCAGTAGTCCCCGGACCCTTAGCTCCTATAATTCACCCCTCCACTTT. Protein: CASSPRTLSSYNSPLHF. The whole variable domain, filled in from reference TRBV19 and TRBJ1-6, reads DGGITQSPKYLFRKEGQNVTLSCEQNLNHDAMYWYRQDPGQGLRLIYYSQIVNDFQKGDIAEGYSVSREKKESFPLTVTSAQKNPTAFYLCASSPRTLSSYNSPLHFGNGTRLTVT.

Turning to this clonotype: A much larger clone differs from this one at a single base, so this may be a read error. The chain is built from TRBV12-3 or TRBV12-4 and TRBJ2-1; D is perhaps TRBD2 (5 bases). This CDR3 is 14 amino acids long. The CDR3 sequence: CASNLADLYNEQLF. The CDR3 bases are TGTGCCAGCAATCTAGCAGACCTCTACAATGAGCAGCTCTTC.

This chain links TRBV5-1 with TRBJ1-5; 11 nucleotides align to TRBD1. The CDR3 has 17 amino acids. The ends lost 4 bases at V and 0 bases at J; junction bases unmatched: 6. Germline CDR1 SGHRS, CDR2 YFSETQ. The CDR3 spells CASSHRDRGNSNQPQHF. The CDR3 DNA reads TGCGCCAGCAGCCACCGGGACAGGGGGAATAGCAATCAGCCCCAGCATTTT.

This clonotype has a count of ten or more. The chain's CDR3 is CASSLGFDREDTQYF. CDR3 DNA sequence: TGTGCCAGCAGTTTAGGGTTTGACAGGGAAGATACGCAGTATTTT. J is TRBJ2-3 and V is TRBV28; 7 nucleotides agree with TRBD1. CDR1 and CDR2 (germline): MDHEN, SYDVKM. The CDR3 has 15 residues. V shed 2 bases and J 5 bases; nucleotides not matched to a gene: 7.

The chain links TRBV6-2 or TRBV6-3 to TRBJ1-3, with D tentatively TRBD1 (6 bases). CDR3 size: 16 residues. Between the trimmed V and J ends, which lost 2 bases and 0 bases, there was a span of 11 bases. The germline V gene encodes CDR1 MNHEY and CDR2 SVGEGT. CDR3 region: CASSYDGQLSGNTIYF. The CDR3 nucleotides are TGTGCCAGCAGTTACGACGGACAGCTCTCTGGAAACACCATATATTTT.

A remark on this clonotype: This may stem from a read error, because a much larger clone lies one nucleotide away. V is TRBV30 and J is TRBJ2-3; D uncertain. The CDR3 totals 14 residues. From germline, CDR1 is GTSNPN and CDR2 SVGIG (reference sequence). The CDR3 nucleotides read TGTGCCTGGAGCTTTCAGGATAGCACAGATACGCAGTGTTTT. It specifies CAWSFQDSTDTQCF.

The chain couples TRBV12-3 or TRBV12-4 to TRBJ1-6, with D unresolved. With 4 bases removed from V and 2 bases from J, the gap between germline ends came to 3 bases. The CDR3 has 13 residues. CDR3: CASSSAYNSPLHF. CDR3 coding DNA: TGTGCCAGCAGTTCCGCCTATAATTCACCCCTCCACTTT.

This clonotype was picked up many times. The rearrangement links TRBV11-2 to TRBJ1-2; D might be TRBD1 (5 bases). This CDR3 contains 15 residues. Germline V gives CDR1 SGHAT, CDR2 FQNNGV. V shed 0 bases and J shed 8 bases, with 16 bases lying between them. The CDR3 here is CASSLDPQGYGGYTF. The CDR3 bases are TGTGCCAGCAGCTTAGATCCTCAGGGATATGGGGGCTACACCTTC.

This clonotype was picked up a small number of times. The V gene is TRBV10-3, the J gene TRBJ1-2; TRBD1 matches 12 bases. There are 14 residues in the CDR3. Germline CDR1 reads ENHRY; CDR2 reads SYGVKD. Losses at the gene ends were 4 bases for V and 8 bases for J; bases not matched to a gene: 5. The CDR3 is CAISAGTGGGGYTF. CDR3 coding DNA: TGTGCCATCAGTGCCGGGACAGGGGGCGGCGGCTACACCTTC.

This clonotype has at least ten counts. The CDR3, as DNA: TGTGCCAGCAGCCAAGATACGTTGTCCGGAAACACCATATATTTT. Its protein product is CASSQDTLSGNTIYF. The rearrangement links TRBV3-1 to TRBJ1-3; D is unclear. Germline V gives CDR1 LGHDT, CDR2 YNNKEL (reference sequence). V was trimmed by 0 bases and J by 4 bases, leaving 10 bases between them. CDR3 length equals 15 residues.

This clonotype has at least ten counts. This chain uses TRBV27 with TRBJ1-2; D is ambiguous. Germline CDR1 is MNHEY and CDR2 is SMNVEV (reference sequence). Between the trimmed V and J ends, which lost 3 bases and 4 bases, there was a span of 12 bases. The CDR3 extends over 14 amino acids. The CDR3 DNA reads TGTGCCAGCAGTTTTAAATACACGAGCTATGGCTACACCTTC. This encodes CASSFKYTSYGYTF.

This clonotype was detected ten times or more. The J gene is TRBJ2-2, the V gene TRBV5-1; tentative D call: TRBD2 (7 bases). The germline gives CDR1 SGHRS, CDR2 YFSETQ. There are 15 residues in the CDR3. V was pared by 5 bases and J by 0 bases, with 11 bases between. The CDR3, as DNA: TGCGCCAGCAGTAGGGGGGGCGCGAACACCGGGGAGCTGTTTTTT. It encodes CASSRGGANTGELFF.

This chain connects TRBV27 to TRBJ2-7; D not resolved. The CDR3 consists of 13 residues. V was trimmed by 2 bases and J by 7 bases, leaving 12 bases between them. Germline V gives CDR1 MNHEY, CDR2 SMNVEV (reference sequence). The CDR3 coding sequence is TGTGCCAGCAGTTTACCCCCCGGTGGGGAGCAGTACTTC. Translated, it gives CASSLPPGGEQYF.

This clonotype was seen a few times. The V and J genes are TRBV30 and TRBJ1-2; 9 positions match TRBD1. Germline V lookup: CDR1 GTSNPN, CDR2 SVGIG (reference sequence). V was clipped by 4 bases and J by 6 bases; unmatched bases: 12. The CDR3 loop spans 15 amino acids. CDR3 loop: CAWNHRGRVYNGYTF. DNA for the CDR3: TGTGCCTGGAACCACAGGGGGCGCGTTTACAATGGCTACACCTTC.

The chain joins TRBV20-1 to TRBJ2-7, with TRBD2 matching over 9 bases. CDR3 length equals 13 residues. Germline CDR1 and CDR2: DFQATT and SNEGSKA (reference sequence). V was clipped by 3 bases and J by 6 bases; unmatched bases: 6. CDR3 sequence (DNA): TGCAGTGCTAGGGCGGGACTAGCAGTCGAGCAGTACTTC. Translation gives CSARAGLAVEQYF.

The rearrangement links TRBV20-1 to TRBJ2-4; TRBD1 agrees at 8 bases. V dropped 8 bases and J dropped 7; count of bases not matched to a gene: 7. This CDR3 is built from 12 residues. From germline, CDR1 is DFQATT and CDR2 SNEGSKA (reference sequence). The CDR3, as DNA: TGCAGTACCCTGGGACAGGACAACATTCAGTACTTC. Residues: CSTLGQDNIQYF.

This chain links TRBV6-1 with TRBJ2-3; D assignment may be TRBD1 or TRBD2 (5 bases each). Trimming shortened V by 8 bases and J by 4 bases, and 13 bases separated the two germline ends. The CDR3 length is 13 residues. CDR1 and CDR2 (germline): MNHNS, SASEGT. The CDR3 loop reads CASGGFYADTQYF. Written as DNA, the CDR3 is TGTGCCAGCGGGGGATTTTACGCAGATACGCAGTATTTT.

The sample holds many counts of this clonotype. The CDR3 spells CASSRPGSLYSYEQYF. The DNA for the CDR3 is TGTGCCAGCAGCCGACCCGGGAGCCTATATTCCTACGAGCAGTACTTC. This chain uses TRBV11-2 with TRBJ2-7; TRBD2 might be the D (6 bases). The CDR3 length is 16 residues. Germline CDR1 and CDR2: SGHAT and FQNNGV. Trimming stripped 5 bases from V and 1 base from J, with 18 bases between.

This sequence joins TRBV12-3 or TRBV12-4 and TRBJ2-3; no clear D. V lost 7 bases to trimming and J lost 6 bases, with 8 bases between them. The CDR3 covers 11 residues. For the CDR3, the DNA is TGTGCCAGCAATTTGGGGGATACGCAGTATTTT. It is translated as CASNLGDTQYF.